This record covers a single T cell receptor beta chain. Time point defined: newly diagnosed GD, antithyroid drugs for less than 3 months. PBMC RNA was the source of the TCR library. The data were obtained in a study of regulatory T cells in long-lasting Graves disease. This CDR3 contains 16 residues. J was trimmed by 7 bases and V by 5 bases; bases with no gene match: 9. Germline assignment: CDR1 MDHEN and CDR2 SYDVKM. Libraries of TCR beta came from iRepertoire HTBI primers plus Arm-PCR of CDR3 regions. Using its own MiXCR run on the multiplex PCR reads, TCRdb lists one record per CDR3 protein. The table records a few hundred thousand distinct CDR3 sequences, 16% of them present only once. The data were also submitted as part of a second study, on T cells in Graves' hyperthyroidism and ophthalmopathy.

Source: peripheral blood mononuclear cells (PBMCs), taken at new diagnosis, from a patient treated with antithyroid drugs. The receptor was isolated from a middle-aged man with Graves disease. The V gene is TRBV28, the J gene TRBJ2-1, with TRBD1 identical over 12 bases. DNA of the CDR3: TGTGCCAGCAGTGCCCCGGGACAGGGGGCGCAGAATGAGCAGTTCTTC. This gives the protein CASSAPGQGAQNEQFF.